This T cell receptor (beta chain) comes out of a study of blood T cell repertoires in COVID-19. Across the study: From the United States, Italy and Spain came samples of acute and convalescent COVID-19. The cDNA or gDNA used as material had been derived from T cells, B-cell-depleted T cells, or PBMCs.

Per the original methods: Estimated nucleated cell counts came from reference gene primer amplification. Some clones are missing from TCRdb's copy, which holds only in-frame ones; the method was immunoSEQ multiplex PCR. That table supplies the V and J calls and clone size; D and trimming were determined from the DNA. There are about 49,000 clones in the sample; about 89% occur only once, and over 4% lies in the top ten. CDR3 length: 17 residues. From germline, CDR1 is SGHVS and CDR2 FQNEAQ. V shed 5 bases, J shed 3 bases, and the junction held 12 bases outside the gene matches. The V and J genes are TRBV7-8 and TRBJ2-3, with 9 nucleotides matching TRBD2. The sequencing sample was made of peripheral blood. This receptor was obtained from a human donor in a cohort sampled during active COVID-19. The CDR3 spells CASSARPGAGGTDTQYF. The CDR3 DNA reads TGTGCCAGCAGCGCAAGACCGGGGGCGGGGGGGACAGATACGCAGTATTTT. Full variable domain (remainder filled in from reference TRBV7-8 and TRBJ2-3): GAGVSQSPRYKVAKRGQDVALRCDPISGHVSLFWYQQALGQGPEFLTYFQNEAQLDKSGLPSDRFFAERPEGSVSTLKIQRTQQEDSAVYLCASSARPGAGGTDTQYFGPGTRLTVL.